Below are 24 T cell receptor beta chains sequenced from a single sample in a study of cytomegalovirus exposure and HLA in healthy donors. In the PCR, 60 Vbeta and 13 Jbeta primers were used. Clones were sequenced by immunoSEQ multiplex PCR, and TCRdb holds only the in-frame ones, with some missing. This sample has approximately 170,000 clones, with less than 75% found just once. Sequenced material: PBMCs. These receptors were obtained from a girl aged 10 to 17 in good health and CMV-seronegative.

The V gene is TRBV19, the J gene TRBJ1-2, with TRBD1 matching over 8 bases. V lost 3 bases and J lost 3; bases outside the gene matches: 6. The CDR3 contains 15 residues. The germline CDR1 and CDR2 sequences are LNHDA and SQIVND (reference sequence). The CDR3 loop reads CASSIYGQGHYGYTF. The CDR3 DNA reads TGTGCCAGTAGTATTTACGGACAGGGACACTATGGCTACACCTTC.

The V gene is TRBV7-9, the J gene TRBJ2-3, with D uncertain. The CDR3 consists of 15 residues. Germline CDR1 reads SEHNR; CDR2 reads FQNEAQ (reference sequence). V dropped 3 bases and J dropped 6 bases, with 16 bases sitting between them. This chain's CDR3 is CASSLARASTDTQYF. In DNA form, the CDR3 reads TGTGCCAGCAGCTTGGCTAGAGCCTCCACGGATACGCAGTATTTT.

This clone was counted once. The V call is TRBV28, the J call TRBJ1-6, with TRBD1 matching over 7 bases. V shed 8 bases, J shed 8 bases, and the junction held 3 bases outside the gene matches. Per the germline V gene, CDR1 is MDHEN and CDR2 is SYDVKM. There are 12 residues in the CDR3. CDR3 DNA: TGTGCCAGCGCTACAGGGGATTCACCCCTCCACTTT. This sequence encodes CASATGDSPLHF.

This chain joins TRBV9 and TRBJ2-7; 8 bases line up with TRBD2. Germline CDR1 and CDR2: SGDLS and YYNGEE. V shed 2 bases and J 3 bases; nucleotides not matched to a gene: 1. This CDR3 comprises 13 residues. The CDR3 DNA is TGTGCCAGCAGCGTGGGACTAGGCTACGAGCAGTACTTC. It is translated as CASSVGLGYEQYF. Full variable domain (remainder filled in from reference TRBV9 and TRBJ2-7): DSGVTQTPKHLITATGQRVTLRCSPRSGDLSVYWYQQSLDQGLQFLIQYYNGEERAKGNILERFSAQQFPDLHSELNLSSLELGDSALYFCASSVGLGYEQYFGPGTRLTVT.

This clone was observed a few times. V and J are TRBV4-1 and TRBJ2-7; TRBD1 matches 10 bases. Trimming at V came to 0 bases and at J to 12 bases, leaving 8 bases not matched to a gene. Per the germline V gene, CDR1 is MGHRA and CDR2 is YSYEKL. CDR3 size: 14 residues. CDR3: CASSQEGGQGVRYF. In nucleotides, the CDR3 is TGCGCCAGCAGCCAAGAAGGCGGACAGGGGGTGCGGTACTTC.

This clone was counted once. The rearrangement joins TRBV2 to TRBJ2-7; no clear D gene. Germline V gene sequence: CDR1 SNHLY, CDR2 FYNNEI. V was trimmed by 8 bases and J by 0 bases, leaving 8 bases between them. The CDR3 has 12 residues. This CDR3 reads CASSTLSYEQYF. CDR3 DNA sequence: TGTGCCAGCTCTACGCTCTCCTACGAGCAGTACTTC.

As DNA, the CDR3 is TGTGCCAGCAGCCCCCGTGGCCCCGAGCAGTACTTC. It specifies CASSPRGPEQYF. This chain links TRBV11-2 with TRBJ2-7; D is undetermined. Trimming took 5 bases from V and 6 from J, leaving 11 bases between them. Germline CDR1 is SGHAT and CDR2 is FQNNGV. The length of the CDR3 is 12 residues.

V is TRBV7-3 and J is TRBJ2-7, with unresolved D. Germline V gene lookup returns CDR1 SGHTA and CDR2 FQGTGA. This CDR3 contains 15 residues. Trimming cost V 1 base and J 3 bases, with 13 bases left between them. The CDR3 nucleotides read TGTGCCAGCAGCTTAAGAGGTGGTTTGGGCTACGAGCAGTACTTC. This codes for CASSLRGGLGYEQYF.

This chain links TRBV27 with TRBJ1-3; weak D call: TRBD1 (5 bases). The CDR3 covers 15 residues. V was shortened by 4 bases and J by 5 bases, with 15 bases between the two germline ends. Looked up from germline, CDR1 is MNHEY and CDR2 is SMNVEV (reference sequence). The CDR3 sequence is CASSSIARDRNTIYF. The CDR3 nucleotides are TGTGCCAGCAGTTCCATCGCCAGGGATAGAAACACCATATATTTT.

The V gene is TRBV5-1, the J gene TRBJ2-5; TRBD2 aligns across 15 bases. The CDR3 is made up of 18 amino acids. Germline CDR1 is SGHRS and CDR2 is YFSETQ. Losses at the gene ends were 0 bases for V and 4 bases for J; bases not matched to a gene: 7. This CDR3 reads CASSLALRTSGGGETQYF. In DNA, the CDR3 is TGCGCCAGCAGCTTGGCCCTGCGGACTAGCGGGGGGGGAGAGACCCAGTACTTC.

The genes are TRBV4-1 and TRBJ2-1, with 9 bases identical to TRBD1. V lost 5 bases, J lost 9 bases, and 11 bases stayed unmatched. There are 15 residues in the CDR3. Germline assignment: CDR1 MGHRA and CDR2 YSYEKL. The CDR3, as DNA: TGCGCCAGCAGCGTACAGGGGGCGCCCGATATTGAGCAGTTCTTC. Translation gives CASSVQGAPDIEQFF.

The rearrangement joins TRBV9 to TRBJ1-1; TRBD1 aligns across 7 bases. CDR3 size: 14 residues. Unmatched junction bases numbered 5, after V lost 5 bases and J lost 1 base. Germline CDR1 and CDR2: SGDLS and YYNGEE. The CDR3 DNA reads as TGTGCCAGCAGTCCCGGGGACAGGAACACTGAAGCTTTCTTT. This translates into CASSPGDRNTEAFF.

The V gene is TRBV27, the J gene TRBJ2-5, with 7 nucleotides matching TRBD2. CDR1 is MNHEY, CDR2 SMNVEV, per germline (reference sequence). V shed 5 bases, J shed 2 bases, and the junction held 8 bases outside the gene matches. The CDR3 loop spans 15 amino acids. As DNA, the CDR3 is TGTGCCAGCAGTCGCGGGGGAGCGGAACAAGAGACCCAGTACTTC. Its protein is CASSRGGAEQETQYF.

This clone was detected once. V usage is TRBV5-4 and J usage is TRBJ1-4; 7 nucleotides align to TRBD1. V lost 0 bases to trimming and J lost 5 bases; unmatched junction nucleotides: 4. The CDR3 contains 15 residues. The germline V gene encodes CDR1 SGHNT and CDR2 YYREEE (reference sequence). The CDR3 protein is CASSLGRGENEKLFF. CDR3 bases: TGTGCCAGCAGCTTGGGCAGGGGGGAGAATGAAAAACTGTTTTTT. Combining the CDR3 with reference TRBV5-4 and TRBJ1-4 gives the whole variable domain ETGVTQSPTHLIKTRGQQVTLRCSSQSGHNTVSWYQQALGQGPQFIFQYYREEENGRGNFPPRFSGLQFPNYSSELNVNALELDDSALYLCASSLGRGENEKLFFGSGTQLSVL.

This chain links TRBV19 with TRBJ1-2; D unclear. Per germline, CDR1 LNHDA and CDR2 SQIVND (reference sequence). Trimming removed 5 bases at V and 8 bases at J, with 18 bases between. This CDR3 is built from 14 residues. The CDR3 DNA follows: TGTGCCAGTAGTCACGGAGCTCACCGTCCAGGCTACACCTTC. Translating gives CASSHGAHRPGYTF.

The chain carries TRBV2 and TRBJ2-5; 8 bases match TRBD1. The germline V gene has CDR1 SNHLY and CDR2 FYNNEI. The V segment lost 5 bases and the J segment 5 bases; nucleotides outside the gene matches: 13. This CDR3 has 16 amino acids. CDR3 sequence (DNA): TGTGCCAGCAGTTCCGGGACAGGCCTACTGGGGGAGACCCAGTACTTC. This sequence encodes CASSSGTGLLGETQYF.

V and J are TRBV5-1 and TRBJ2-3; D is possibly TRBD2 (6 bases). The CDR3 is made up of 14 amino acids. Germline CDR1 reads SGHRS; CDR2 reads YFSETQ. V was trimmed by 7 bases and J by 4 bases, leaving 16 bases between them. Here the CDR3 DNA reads TGCGCCAGCTCGGCGGGCCGGGGGTCAGATACGCAGTATTTT. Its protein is CASSAGRGSDTQYF. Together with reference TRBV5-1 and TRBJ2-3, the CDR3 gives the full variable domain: KAGVTQTPRYLIKTRGQQVTLSCSPISGHRSVSWYQQTPGQGLQFLFEYFSETQRNKGNFPGRFSGRQFSNSRSEMNVSTLELGDSALYLCASSAGRGSDTQYFGPGTRLTVL.

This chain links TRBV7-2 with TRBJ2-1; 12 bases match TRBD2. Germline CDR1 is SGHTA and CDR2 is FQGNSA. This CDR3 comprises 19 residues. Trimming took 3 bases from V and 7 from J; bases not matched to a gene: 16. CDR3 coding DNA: TGTGCCAGCAGCTTCAAGAAAGTGCCTCTAGCGGGGGGGGAGAATGAGCAGTTCTTC. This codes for CASSFKKVPLAGGENEQFF.

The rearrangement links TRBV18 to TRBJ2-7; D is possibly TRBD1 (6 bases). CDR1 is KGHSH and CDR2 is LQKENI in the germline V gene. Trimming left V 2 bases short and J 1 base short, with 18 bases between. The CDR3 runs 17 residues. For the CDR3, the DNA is TGTGCCAGCTCACCAGTAACTGCGACAGGAGCTTCCTACGAGCAGTACTTC. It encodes CASSPVTATGASYEQYF.

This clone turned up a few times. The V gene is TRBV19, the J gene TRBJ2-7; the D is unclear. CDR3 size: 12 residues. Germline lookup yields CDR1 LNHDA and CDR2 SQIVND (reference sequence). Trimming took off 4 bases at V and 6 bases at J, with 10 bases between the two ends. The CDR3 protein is CASSSEVGEQYF. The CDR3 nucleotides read TGTGCCAGTAGTAGCGAGGTCGGCGAGCAGTACTTC.

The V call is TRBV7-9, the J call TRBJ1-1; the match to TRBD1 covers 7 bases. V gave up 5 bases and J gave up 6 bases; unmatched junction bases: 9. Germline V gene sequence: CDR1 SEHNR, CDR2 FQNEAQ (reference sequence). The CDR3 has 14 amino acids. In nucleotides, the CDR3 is TGTGCCAGCAGCCAAGACGACAGGGACCCTGAAGCTTTCTTT. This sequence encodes CASSQDDRDPEAFF.

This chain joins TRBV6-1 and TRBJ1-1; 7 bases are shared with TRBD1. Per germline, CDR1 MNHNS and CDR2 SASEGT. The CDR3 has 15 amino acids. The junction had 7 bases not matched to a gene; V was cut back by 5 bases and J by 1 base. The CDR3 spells CASSRTGGGNTEAFF. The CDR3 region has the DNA TGTGCCAGCAGTCGGACAGGAGGGGGGAACACTGAAGCTTTCTTT.

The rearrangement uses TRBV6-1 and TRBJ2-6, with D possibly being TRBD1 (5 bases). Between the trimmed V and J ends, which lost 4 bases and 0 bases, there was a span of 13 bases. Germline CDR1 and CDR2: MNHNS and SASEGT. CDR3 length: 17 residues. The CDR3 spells CASSGQGALSGANVLTF. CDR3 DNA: TGTGCCAGCAGTGGTCAGGGTGCCCTCTCTGGGGCCAACGTCCTGACTTTC.

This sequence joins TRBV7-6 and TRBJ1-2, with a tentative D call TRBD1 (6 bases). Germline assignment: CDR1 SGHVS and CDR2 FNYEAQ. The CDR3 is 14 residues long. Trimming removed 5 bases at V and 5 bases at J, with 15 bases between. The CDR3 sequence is CASSANPGEYGYTF. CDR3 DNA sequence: TGTGCCAGCAGCGCCAACCCAGGGGAATATGGCTACACCTTC.